Below are 27 T cell receptor beta chains sequenced from a single sample in a study of cytomegalovirus exposure and HLA in healthy donors. PCR involved 60 Vbeta and 13 Jbeta primers. Sequenced by immunoSEQ multiplex PCR; TCRdb stores in-frame clones only, minus some. The sample lists under 150,000 clones; 80% to 90% were seen once. The sequenced material came from PBMCs. The receptors were gathered from a male donor in good health and CMV-seropositive.

V gene TRBV10-2 combines with J gene TRBJ2-1; 12 bases map to TRBD2. With 4 bases clipped from V and 9 bases from J, the junction kept 7 bases outside the gene matches. CDR1 WSHSY and CDR2 SAAADI come from the germline V gene. CDR3 length equals 15 residues. The CDR3 region has the DNA TGCGCCAGCAGTGTTCGGCTAGCGGGAGGGGGTGAGCAGTTCTTC. It translates to CASSVRLAGGGEQFF.

The chain recombines TRBV7-3 with TRBJ2-1; 12 bases are a match to TRBD2. The CDR3 totals 18 residues. After removal of 6 bases from V and 7 bases from J, the junction contained 16 bases not matched to a gene. From germline, CDR1 is SGHTA and CDR2 FQGTGA. CDR3 region: CASSQNKRSSGGVNEQFF. The CDR3 coding sequence is TGTGCCAGCAGTCAGAACAAACGATCTAGCGGGGGGGTGAATGAGCAGTTCTTC.

This clone was recorded a few times. CDR3 in DNA: TGCAGCGTTGTGGGGGCAGGGGCTTCAGCTTTCTTT. Its translation: CSVVGAGASAFF. The rearrangement uses TRBV29-1 and TRBJ1-1, with D maybe TRBD1 (6 bases). Germline V gene data show CDR1 as SQVTM and CDR2 as ANQGSEA. V dropped 4 bases and J dropped 10 bases, with 16 bases sitting between them. CDR3 length: 12 residues. The complete variable domain, with remaining parts taken from reference TRBV29-1 and TRBJ1-1, reads SAVISQKPSRDICQRGTSLTIQCQVDSQVTMMFWYRQQPGQSLTLIATANQGSEATYESGFVIDKFPISRPNLTFSTLTVSNMSPEDSSIYLCSVVGAGASAFFGQGTRLTVV.

This clone has a single count. The gene calls are TRBV11-2 and TRBJ2-4; 8 nucleotides line up with TRBD1. This CDR3 is 14 amino acids long. The ends lost 5 bases at V and 5 bases at J; junction bases unmatched: 5. The germline V gene has CDR1 SGHAT and CDR2 FQNNGV. The CDR3 bases are TGTGCCAGCAGCAATGACAGGGGTGAAAACATTCAGTACTTC. Its protein product is CASSNDRGENIQYF.

The rearrangement links TRBV19 to TRBJ1-5, with 11 bases fitting TRBD1. CDR1 LNHDA and CDR2 SQIVND come from the germline V gene (reference sequence). The V segment lost 1 base and the J segment 10 bases; nucleotides outside the gene matches: 12. The CDR3 contains 17 residues. CDR3: CASSIAVSRTGGPPQHF. Here the CDR3 DNA reads TGTGCCAGTAGTATAGCCGTCTCGCGGACAGGGGGCCCACCCCAGCATTTT. Full variable domain (rest looked up from reference TRBV19 and TRBJ1-5): DGGITQSPKYLFRKEGQNVTLSCEQNLNHDAMYWYRQDPGQGLRLIYYSQIVNDFQKGDIAEGYSVSREKKESFPLTVTSAQKNPTAFYLCASSIAVSRTGGPPQHFGDGTRLSIL.

The chain recombines TRBV5-1 with TRBJ2-1, with 7 positions matching TRBD2. The CDR3 covers 14 residues. Germline V gene lookup returns CDR1 SGHRS and CDR2 YFSETQ. The V gene end was trimmed by 1 base and the J gene end by 9 bases; junction bases not matched to a gene: 7. The CDR3 sequence: CASSLNGLDGEQFF. DNA of the CDR3: TGCGCCAGCAGCTTGAACGGACTAGACGGTGAGCAGTTCTTC.

Only a few counts were recorded for this clone. The rearrangement uses TRBV11-2 and TRBJ1-4; 9 bases fit TRBD1. V was clipped by 5 bases and J by 7 bases; unmatched bases: 8. Germline loops: CDR1 SGHAT, CDR2 FQNNGV. The CDR3 runs 15 residues. The DNA of the CDR3 is TGTGCCAGCAGCCCGAGGGACAGGGATAGTGAAAAACTGTTTTTT. Residues: CASSPRDRDSEKLFF.

This clone appeared a few times. V is TRBV6-5 and J is TRBJ2-1, with D maybe TRBD1 (6 bases). V dropped 2 bases and J dropped 8 bases, with 13 bases sitting between them. The CDR3 covers 14 residues. Germline CDR1 reads MNHEY; CDR2 reads SVGAGI. As DNA, the CDR3 is TGTGCCAGCAGTTACGTTCAGGGGTTCGATGAGCAGTTCTTC. Translated: CASSYVQGFDEQFF.

This clone was seen more than once but under ten times. The V gene is TRBV2, the J gene TRBJ2-1; 7 bases are shared with TRBD2. The germline CDR1 and CDR2 sequences are SNHLY and FYNNEI. The CDR3 has 14 amino acids. J gave up 2 bases and V 8 bases, and 6 bases lay outside the gene matches. In DNA, the CDR3 is TGTGCCAGCGGAGCGGGACTAACCTACAATGAGCAGTTCTTC. Translating gives CASGAGLTYNEQFF.

The chain recombines TRBV28 with TRBJ2-2; D is unresolved. The germline V gene has CDR1 MDHEN and CDR2 SYDVKM. V was cut by 6 bases and J by 0 bases, with 14 bases left in between. There are 16 residues in the CDR3. The CDR3 region has the DNA TGTGCCAGCAGCACGCCGGAGCCTCCGAACACCGGGGAGCTGTTTTTT. It yields the protein CASSTPEPPNTGELFF. Looking up the rest from reference TRBV28 and TRBJ2-2 gives the full variable domain: DVKVTQSSRYLVKRTGEKVFLECVQDMDHENMFWYRQDPGLGLRLIYFSYDVKMKEKGDIPEGYSVSREKKERFSLILESASTNQTSMYLCASSTPEPPNTGELFFGEGSRLTVL.

In regard to this clone: A read error may produce the germline difference seen at one junction end. The V call is TRBV5-6, the J call TRBJ2-2, with no clear D. The germline V gene encodes CDR1 SGHDT and CDR2 YYEEEE. The CDR3 length is 16 residues. The CDR3 region is CAGSLVKASGPGELFF. DNA of the CDR3: TGTGCCGGCAGCTTAGTTAAGGCCTCAGGCCCCGGGGAGCTGTTTTTT.

The chain combines TRBV10-3 with TRBJ2-1; D is perhaps TRBD1 (6 bases). V lost 5 bases and J 5 bases, leaving 13 bases between the germline ends. CDR3 length: 14 amino acids. CDR1 ENHRY and CDR2 SYGVKD come from the germline V gene. Here the CDR3 reads CAISFDRNNNEQFF. The CDR3 DNA is TGTGCCATCAGTTTCGACAGGAATAACAATGAGCAGTTCTTC.

This clone was recorded once. V is TRBV19 and J is TRBJ1-5; D unresolved. The CDR3 spans 13 residues. CDR1 is LNHDA and CDR2 is SQIVND in the germline V gene (reference sequence). Deletions cut 8 bases from V and 4 bases from J, with 12 bases between. The CDR3: CASSGSRNQPQHF. The CDR3 DNA reads TGTGCCAGTTCGGGGAGCAGGAATCAGCCCCAGCATTTT.

The genes are TRBV2 and TRBJ2-5; TRBD1 matches 7 bases. The CDR3 consists of 15 residues. V dropped 5 bases and J dropped 2; count of bases not matched to a gene: 8. Germline V gene lookup returns CDR1 SNHLY and CDR2 FYNNEI. The CDR3 loop reads CASSLSWDRQETQYF. The CDR3 DNA reads TGTGCCAGCAGTCTTAGCTGGGACAGACAAGAGACCCAGTACTTC.

J is TRBJ2-7 and V is TRBV9, with 7 positions matching TRBD1. The V gene's germline CDR1 is SGDLS and CDR2 YYNGEE. This CDR3 has 15 residues. V was clipped by 4 bases and J by 5 bases; unmatched bases: 12. CDR3 sequence reads: CASSRTGLPRDEQYF. CDR3 nucleotides: TGTGCCAGCAGCCGGACAGGTCTCCCCCGGGACGAGCAGTACTTC.

This sequence joins TRBV28 and TRBJ2-3; D is possibly TRBD1 (6 bases). The CDR3 runs 13 residues. Trimming cost V 8 bases and J 2 bases, with 11 bases left between them. CDR1 and CDR2 from the germline V gene are MDHEN and SYDVKM. In DNA form, the CDR3 reads TGTGCCAGCTTGGACAGAAACACAGATACGCAGTATTTT. This codes for CASLDRNTDTQYF.

The CDR3 nucleotides read TGTGCCAGCAGTTTTAGAGGCAGCGGTGAAGCTTTCTTT. It encodes CASSFRGSGEAFF. The rearrangement uses TRBV28 and TRBJ1-1; D remains unclear. The germline gives CDR1 MDHEN, CDR2 SYDVKM. Trimming left V 3 bases short and J 7 bases short, with 12 bases between. The length of the CDR3 is 13 residues.

The V gene is TRBV28, the J gene TRBJ2-6; TRBD1 is a possible D gene (6 bases). Germline V lookup: CDR1 MDHEN, CDR2 SYDVKM. This CDR3 has 15 residues. The ends were cut back, 6 bases at V and 4 bases at J, with 13 bases in the middle. The CDR3 DNA reads TGTGCCAGCAGCCCACAGGGTGGAGGGGCCAACGTCCTGACTTTC. Translation: CASSPQGGGANVLTF.

The chain uses TRBV28 and TRBJ2-7, with 7 bases that match TRBD1. The V and J ends lost 3 bases and 3 bases, in that order; junction bases with no gene match: 5. Germline V CDR1 and CDR2: MDHEN, SYDVKM. The CDR3 covers 14 residues. The CDR3 DNA reads as TGTGCCAGCAGTTTTACAGGGGAAAACTACGAGCAGTACTTC. It yields the protein CASSFTGENYEQYF.

V usage is TRBV18 and J usage is TRBJ2-3, with a weak D call TRBD1 (6 bases). The V gene lost 3 bases and the J gene lost 0 bases, with 13 bases spanning the gap. The CDR3 consists of 16 residues. Germline CDR1 reads KGHSH; CDR2 reads LQKENI. The CDR3 DNA follows: TGTGCCAGCTCACCGGGGATTGACAGGAGCACAGATACGCAGTATTTT. Protein: CASSPGIDRSTDTQYF.

V and J are TRBV5-1 and TRBJ2-7, with D possibly TRBD2 on 5 matching bases. Germline V gene data show CDR1 as SGHRS and CDR2 as YFSETQ. With 2 bases removed from V and 3 bases from J, the gap between germline ends came to 9 bases. This CDR3 has 13 amino acids. The CDR3 reads CASSLTGLYEQYF. The CDR3 region has the DNA TGCGCCAGCAGCTTAACCGGACTCTACGAGCAGTACTTC.

This chain uses TRBV27 with TRBJ2-5, with D possibly TRBD2 on 6 matching bases. The germline gives CDR1 MNHEY, CDR2 SMNVEV (reference sequence). CDR3 length: 11 amino acids. The germline V and J ends were trimmed by 5 bases and 6 bases, with 7 bases remaining between them. CDR3 amino acids: CASSAGKTQYF. The CDR3 nucleotides read TGTGCCAGCAGTGCGGGGAAGACCCAGTACTTC.

The chain is built from TRBV6-5 and TRBJ1-5; D is perhaps TRBD1 (6 bases). Germline V CDR1 and CDR2: MNHEY, SVGAGI. This CDR3 contains 15 residues. V lost 6 bases, J lost 6 bases, and 18 bases lay in between. The CDR3 loop is CASSLNFRGTQPQHF. The CDR3 DNA is TGTGCCAGCAGCCTCAACTTCAGGGGTACTCAGCCCCAGCATTTT.

This chain connects TRBV7-9 to TRBJ2-3; D is possibly TRBD2 (5 bases). V was shortened by 10 bases and J by 4 bases, with 15 bases between the two germline ends. The CDR3 spans 13 residues. Germline V gene data show CDR1 as SEHNR and CDR2 as FQNEAQ (reference sequence). As DNA, the CDR3 is TGTGCCACCCGTCCCGGGAACGCAGATACGCAGTATTTT. Residues: CATRPGNADTQYF.

Points on this clone: A junction boundary mismatches the germline segment, possibly from a read error. V and J are TRBV28 and TRBJ2-3; a possible D gene is TRBD2 (6 bases). CDR3 length equals 14 residues. The germline V gene has CDR1 MDHEN and CDR2 SYDVKM. The CDR3 protein is CASGLPGSRPRDHF. The CDR3 DNA is TGTGCCAGCGGTCTCCCCGGGAGTCGGCCCCGAGACCATTTT.

This clone was seen just once. The chain is built from TRBV19 and TRBJ1-1; 7 bases match TRBD1. Per the germline V gene, CDR1 is LNHDA and CDR2 is SQIVND (reference sequence). The V gene end was trimmed by 7 bases and the J gene end by 4 bases; junction bases not matched to a gene: 6. The CDR3 is 13 residues long. CDR3 loop: CASNHRGGTEAFF. The CDR3, as DNA: TGTGCCAGTAACCACAGGGGAGGCACTGAAGCTTTCTTT.

The table lists this clone with a count of one. The chain employs TRBV6-5 and TRBJ2-1; 9 bases agree with TRBD1. CDR3 length: 16 amino acids. Per the germline V gene, CDR1 is MNHEY and CDR2 is SVGAGI. Germline trimming cut 0 bases from V and 4 bases from J; bases unmatched to any gene: 4. The CDR3, as DNA: TGTGCCAGCAGTTACTCTAGGGGACAGGGATACAATGAGCAGTTCTTC. This codes for CASSYSRGQGYNEQFF.